This T cell receptor (beta chain) came from a study of shared clonotypes between healthy human individuals. Study-wide results and caveats: A generally larger estimated richness was seen in naive subsets than in memory subsets. The naive CD4 repertoires of several donors were compared, and roughly 5% of clonotypes were shared. The study's rarefaction showed incomplete sorted-subset sequencing despite large depth.

The repertoire was sequenced with immunoSEQ multiplex PCR; TCRdb's copy has only in-frame clones and lacks some. The sample has over 750,000 clones, approximately 97% seen once. As to this clone: What it binds is unknown.

Terminally differentiated effector memory CD45RA+ cells were excluded by CCR7 positive selection of CD45RO-negative cells. The specimen was naive CD8+ T cells sorted from blood. This sequence originates from a man aged 25-45 years in good health.

The CDR3 here is CASSISGRHEQFF. CDR3 bases: TGTGCCAGCAGCATTAGCGGGAGGCATGAGCAGTTCTTC. The chain has TRBV9 and TRBJ2-1; 10 bases line up with TRBD2. The J segment lost 8 bases and the V segment lost 4 bases, leaving 3 bases of the junction unmatched. The CDR3 has 13 residues. Looked up from germline, CDR1 is SGDLS and CDR2 is YYNGEE.